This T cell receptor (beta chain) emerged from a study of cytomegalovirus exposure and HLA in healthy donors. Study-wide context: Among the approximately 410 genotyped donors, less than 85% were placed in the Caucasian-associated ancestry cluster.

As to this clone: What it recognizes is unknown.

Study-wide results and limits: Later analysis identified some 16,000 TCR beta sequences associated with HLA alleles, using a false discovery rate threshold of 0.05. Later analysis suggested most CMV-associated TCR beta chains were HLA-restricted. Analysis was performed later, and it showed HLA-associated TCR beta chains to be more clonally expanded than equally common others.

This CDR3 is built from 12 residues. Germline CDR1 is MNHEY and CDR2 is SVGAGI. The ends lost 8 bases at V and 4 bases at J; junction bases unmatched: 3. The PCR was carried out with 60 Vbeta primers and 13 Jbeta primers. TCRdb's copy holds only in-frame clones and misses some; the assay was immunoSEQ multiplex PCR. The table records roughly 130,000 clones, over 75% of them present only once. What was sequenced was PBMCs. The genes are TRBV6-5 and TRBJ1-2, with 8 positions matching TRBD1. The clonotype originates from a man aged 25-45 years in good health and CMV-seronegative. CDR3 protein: CASRQGAYGYTF. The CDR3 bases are TGTGCCAGCCGCCAGGGGGCCTATGGCTACACCTTC.